The clone carrying this TCR beta chain showed up just a few times. The record originates from a study of graft-versus-host responses after intestinal transplantation. Looking at the study overall: The whole recipient group had anti-thymocyte globulin induction followed by tacrolimus and steroids for two to three years.

Assay used: immunoSEQ multiplex PCR; TCRdb lists only in-frame clones, some missing. The sample gives 85,000 to 100,000 clones, approximately 85% of which show up once; roughly 1.4% is in the top ten. Per the germline V gene, CDR1 is LNHNV and CDR2 is YYDKDF (reference sequence). The ends were cut back, 1 base at V and 1 base at J, with 12 bases in the middle. The CDR3 loop spans 16 amino acids. The chain employs TRBV15 and TRBJ2-3; maybe TRBD2 (7 bases). The source of this sequence is a human patient who received an intestinal transplant, so some T cells may come from the graft donor. This specimen consisted of PBMCs, obtained 255 days after intestinal transplant. CDR3 sequence: CATSRVGGQGTDTQYF. The CDR3 DNA follows: TGTGCCACCAGCAGAGTCGGGGGGCAGGGCACAGATACGCAGTATTTT. Combining the CDR3 with reference TRBV15 and TRBJ2-3 gives the whole variable domain DAMVIQNPRYQVTQFGKPVTLSCSQTLNHNVMYWYQQKSSQAPKLLFHYYDKDFNNEADTPDNFQSRRPNTSFCFLDIRSPGLGDTAMYLCATSRVGGQGTDTQYFGPGTRLTVL.